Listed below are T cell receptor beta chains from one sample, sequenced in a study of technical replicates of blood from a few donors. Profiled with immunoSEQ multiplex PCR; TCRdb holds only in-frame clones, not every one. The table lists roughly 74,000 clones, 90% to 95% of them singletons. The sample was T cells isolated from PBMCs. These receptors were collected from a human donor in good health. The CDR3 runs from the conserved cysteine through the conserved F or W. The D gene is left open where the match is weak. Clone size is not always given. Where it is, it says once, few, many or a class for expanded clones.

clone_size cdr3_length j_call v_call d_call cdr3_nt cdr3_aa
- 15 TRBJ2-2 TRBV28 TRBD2 TGTGCCAGCAGCCCTAGCGGCCCGAACACCGGGGAGCTGTTTTTT CASSPSGPNTGELFF
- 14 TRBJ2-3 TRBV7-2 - TGTGCCAGCAGCTTAGCCCCGGGCACAGATACGCAGTATTTT CASSLAPGTDTQYF
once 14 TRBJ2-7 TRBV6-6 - TGTGCCAGCAGTTACTCCACGGGAGTGGAAGAGCAGTACTTC CASSYSTGVEEQYF
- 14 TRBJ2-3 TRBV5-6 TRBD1 TGTGCCAGCACCGGGACAGGACGAACAGATACGCAGTATTTT CASTGTGRTDTQYF
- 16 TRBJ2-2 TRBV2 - TGTGCCAGCAGTGTGAGAGGGCAGATAAACACCGGGGAGCTGTTTTTT CASSVRGQINTGELFF
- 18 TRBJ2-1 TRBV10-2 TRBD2 TGCGCCAGTAAGGGTGACACTAGCGGTCAAAACTCCTACAATGAGCAGTTCTTC CASKGDTSGQNSYNEQFF
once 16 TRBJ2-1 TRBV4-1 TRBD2 TGCGCCAGCAGCCCCAGAGGGGCGGGAGGTTGGGATGAGCAGTTCTTC CASSPRGAGGWDEQFF
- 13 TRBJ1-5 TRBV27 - TGTGCCAGCAGCCCAGTAAGCAATCAGCCCCAGCATTTT CASSPVSNQPQHF
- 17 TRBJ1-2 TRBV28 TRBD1 TGTGCCAGCAGTAAATACCTGAGGACAGGGAAGGAATATGGCTACACCTTC CASSKYLRTGKEYGYTF
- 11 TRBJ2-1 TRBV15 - TGTGCCACCAGCAGAGATAGAGAGCAGTTCTTC CATSRDREQFF
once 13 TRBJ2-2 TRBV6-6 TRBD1 TGTGCCAGCAGTCCGACAGGGCTTGGGGAGCTGTTTTTT CASSPTGLGELFF
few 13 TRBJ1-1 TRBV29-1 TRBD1 TGCAGCGTTGACAGGGGGATAAACACTGAAGCTTTCTTT CSVDRGINTEAFF
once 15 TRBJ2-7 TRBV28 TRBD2 TGTGCCAGCAGTTTAGGAGGGAGGGCCATCCACGAGCAGTACTTC CASSLGGRAIHEQYF
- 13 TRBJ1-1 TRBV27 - TGTGCCAGCAGCCCCGGGACTATAAGGAAGGCTTTCTTT CASSPGTIRKAFF
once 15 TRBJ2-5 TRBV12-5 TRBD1 TGTGCTAGTGGTACTCAGGGGGAAGGTCAAGAGACCCAGTACTTC CASGTQGEGQETQYF
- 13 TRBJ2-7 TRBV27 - TGTGCCAGCAGTTTATCGTCTCCCTACGAGCAGTACTTC CASSLSSPYEQYF
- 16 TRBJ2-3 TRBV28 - TGTGCCAGCAGTTTAATCGGTAGGACTAGCACAGATACGCAGTATTTT CASSLIGRTSTDTQYF
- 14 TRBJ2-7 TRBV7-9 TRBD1 TGTGCCAGCAGCCCCTCACAGGGGTCCTACGAGCAGTACTTC CASSPSQGSYEQYF
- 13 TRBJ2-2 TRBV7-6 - TGTGCCAGCAGGGCGGGTAACACCGGGGAGCTGTTTTTT CASRAGNTGELFF
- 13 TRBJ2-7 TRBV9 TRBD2 TGTGCCAGCAGCGCCTCGGGGGGCTACGAGCAGTACTTC CASSASGGYEQYF
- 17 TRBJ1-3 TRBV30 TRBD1 TGTGCCTGGACCGATCCTGGGACAGTCAGCTCTGGAAACACCATATATTTT CAWTDPGTVSSGNTIYF
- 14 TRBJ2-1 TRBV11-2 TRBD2 TGTGCCAGCAGCTTGGCGGGAGAAGGGTCTGAGCAGTTCTTC CASSLAGEGSEQFF
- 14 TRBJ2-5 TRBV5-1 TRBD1 TGCGCCAGCAGCTTGGCCACAGGGGTGGAGACCCAGTACTTC CASSLATGVETQYF
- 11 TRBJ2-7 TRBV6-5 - TGTGCCAGCAGTTTCTGGCCTGAGCAGTACTTC CASSFWPEQYF
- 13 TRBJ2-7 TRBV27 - TGTGCCAGCAGTTTATTGGGCATTTACGAGCAGTACTTC CASSLLGIYEQYF
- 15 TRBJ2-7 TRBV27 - TGTGCCAGCAGTTTATCCTGGAGGCCCTCCTACGAGCAGTACTTC CASSLSWRPSYEQYF
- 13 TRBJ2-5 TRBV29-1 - TGCAGCGTTGATGGCCTCCTCCAAGAGACCCAGTACTTC CSVDGLLQETQYF
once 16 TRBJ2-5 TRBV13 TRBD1 TGTGCCAGCAGCTTAATCGGACAGGGGGTGCCGGAGACCCAGTACTTC CASSLIGQGVPETQYF
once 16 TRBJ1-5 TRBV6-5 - TGTGCCAGCAGTTACTCGGGGGGACTCGGCAATCAGCCCCAGCATTTT CASSYSGGLGNQPQHF